These 11 T cell receptor beta chains share one sample of origin, sequenced in a study of cytomegalovirus exposure and HLA in healthy donors. Both 60 Vbeta primers and 13 Jbeta primers went into the PCR. Here immunoSEQ multiplex PCR was the method, and the copy in TCRdb shows in-frame clones only, minus some. The sample has under 200,000 clones; about four fifths are singletons. The material sequenced was PBMCs. These receptors all come from a woman younger than 35 in good health and CMV-seronegative.

The chain recombines TRBV30 with TRBJ2-3, with TRBD2 matching over 8 bases. This CDR3 contains 13 residues. V lost 7 bases and J lost 5; bases outside the gene matches: 8. Germline V gives CDR1 GTSNPN, CDR2 SVGIG (reference sequence). The CDR3, as DNA: TGTGCCTCTACAGCGGGAGTGGAAGATACGCAGTATTTT. Its translation is CASTAGVEDTQYF.

CDR3 amino acids: CASSPPPGRGWGKQYF. DNA of the CDR3: TGTGCCAGCAGTCCACCTCCTGGGCGGGGCTGGGGAAAGCAGTACTTC. The chain employs TRBV28 and TRBJ2-5; D is perhaps TRBD2 (6 bases). The CDR3 is 16 amino acids. Germline V gives CDR1 MDHEN, CDR2 SYDVKM. V lost 5 bases, J lost 11 bases, and 27 bases lay in between.

The CDR3 spells CASSQEGVWGGGTGELFF. In nucleotides, the CDR3 is TGCGCCAGCAGCCAAGAAGGGGTCTGGGGAGGGGGGACCGGGGAGCTGTTTTTT. V usage is TRBV4-3 and J usage is TRBJ2-2, with D possibly matching TRBD2 (7 bases). With 0 bases removed from V and 5 bases from J, the gap between germline ends came to 19 bases. Germline loops: CDR1 LGHNA, CDR2 YSLEER. The CDR3 has 18 amino acids.

The rearrangement joins TRBV19 to TRBJ2-3, with D tentatively TRBD2 (5 bases). The CDR3 has 15 residues. Germline lookup yields CDR1 LNHDA and CDR2 SQIVND (reference sequence). The V and J ends lost 5 bases and 6 bases respectively, with 18 bases between them. The CDR3 loop reads CASSPKSPGSDTQYF. The CDR3 DNA follows: TGTGCCAGTAGTCCGAAATCTCCGGGATCCGATACGCAGTATTTT. Full variable domain (missing parts from reference TRBV19 and TRBJ2-3): DGGITQSPKYLFRKEGQNVTLSCEQNLNHDAMYWYRQDPGQGLRLIYYSQIVNDFQKGDIAEGYSVSREKKESFPLTVTSAQKNPTAFYLCASSPKSPGSDTQYFGPGTRLTVL.

The count of this clone is one. The chain uses TRBV7-9 and TRBJ2-5; D perhaps matches TRBD2 (5 bases). The V gene lost 5 bases and the J gene lost 2 bases, with 21 bases spanning the gap. The CDR3 is 17 amino acids. CDR1 SEHNR and CDR2 FQNEAQ come from the germline V gene (reference sequence). CDR3: CASSQPTGEWWQETQYF. The CDR3, as DNA: TGTGCCAGCAGCCAACCTACCGGGGAGTGGTGGCAAGAGACCCAGTACTTC.

This clone was found once. The V and J genes are TRBV2 and TRBJ1-1; D might be TRBD1 (6 bases). This CDR3 has 15 residues. The V gene lost 8 bases and the J gene lost 0 bases, with 16 bases spanning the gap. Germline V gene sequence: CDR1 SNHLY, CDR2 FYNNEI. The CDR3 sequence: CASLRGGAMNTEAFF. CDR3 bases: TGTGCCAGCCTCCGGGGGGGCGCGATGAACACTGAAGCTTTCTTT.

The chain links TRBV7-2 to TRBJ2-5; the D gene is possibly TRBD1 (6 bases). Per the germline V gene, CDR1 is SGHTA and CDR2 is FQGNSA. V was cut by 4 bases and J by 3 bases, with 27 bases left in between. The CDR3 runs 19 residues. The DNA for the CDR3 is TGTGCCAGCAGCTCCGCAGGGGTCGCGTGGGAAAGACTCAAAGAGACCCAGTACTTC. Its translation is CASSSAGVAWERLKETQYF.

The table lists this clone with a count of one. This chain links TRBV30 with TRBJ1-5; D not resolved. Trimming shortened V by 0 bases and J by 4 bases, and 7 bases separated the two germline ends. Germline V lookup: CDR1 GTSNPN, CDR2 SVGIG (reference sequence). CDR3 length: 13 amino acids. The CDR3 region is CAWSVKENQPQHF. As DNA, the CDR3 is TGTGCCTGGAGTGTAAAGGAGAATCAGCCCCAGCATTTT.

The genes are TRBV10-1 and TRBJ1-5; 10 bases map to TRBD1. The V segment lost 5 bases and the J segment 6 bases; nucleotides outside the gene matches: 16. CDR1 WNHNN and CDR2 SYGVQD come from the germline V gene (reference sequence). The CDR3 length is 18 residues. DNA for the CDR3: TGCGCCAGCAGTATGTATGTGGTAGGACAGGGGGAGACTCAGCCCCAGCATTTT. Translated: CASSMYVVGQGETQPQHF.

The chain combines TRBV5-8 with TRBJ1-2; D is undetermined. The CDR3 runs to 15 residues. The V end was cut by 1 base, the J end by 3 bases, with 13 bases between. CDR1 is SGHTS, CDR2 YDEGEE, per germline. The CDR3 spells CASSLFRSQDYGYTF. The CDR3 DNA reads as TGTGCCAGCAGCTTGTTTCGATCACAAGACTATGGCTACACCTTC.

The chain employs TRBV27 and TRBJ1-5, with D unresolved. V lost 0 bases and J lost 0, with 9 bases in between. Germline V lookup: CDR1 MNHEY, CDR2 SMNVEV (reference sequence). The CDR3 sequence is 16 residues long. CDR3 nucleotide sequence: TGTGCCAGCAGTTTATCGTCACTCTCTAGCAATCAGCCCCAGCATTTT. Translation gives CASSLSSLSSNQPQHF.